This entry features one T cell receptor beta chain sequence. This sample was included in a study of shared clonotypes between healthy human individuals. The study drew its donors from healthy HIV-negative adults without recent acute infections or vaccinations. Each unsorted sample relied on about 90 million PBMCs as its source of genomic DNA. Unsorted PBMC samples were amplified in replicate PCRs containing around 300 ng DNA, tens of thousands of T cell genomes. Researchers sequenced unsorted PBMC DNA using ten immunoSEQ deep assay plates. Clones were read by immunoSEQ multiplex PCR, and TCRdb kept only the in-frame ones, dropping some. Among some 480,000 clones listed, 70% to 85% were seen once. This CDR3 has 15 amino acids. V shed 5 bases and J 6 bases; nucleotides not matched to a gene: 9. Per the germline V gene, CDR1 is SGHTA and CDR2 is FQGTGA.

This receptor was taken from a woman in her thirties or forties in good health. Some clones in this sample may be carry-over from other donors' samples. The chain recombines TRBV7-3 with TRBJ2-1; 8 bases map to TRBD2. The sequencing input was PBMCs. The CDR3 DNA sequence: TGTGCCAGCAGCGCAAGAAGCGGGAGATCCAATGAGCAGTTCTTC. Its translation is CASSARSGRSNEQFF. The full variable domain, completed using reference TRBV7-3 and TRBJ2-1, is GAGVSQTPSNKVTEKGKYVELRCDPISGHTALYWYRQSLGQGPEFLIYFQGTGAADDSGLPNDRFFAVRPEGSVSTLKIQRTERGDSAVYLCASSARSGRSNEQFFGPGTRLTVL.